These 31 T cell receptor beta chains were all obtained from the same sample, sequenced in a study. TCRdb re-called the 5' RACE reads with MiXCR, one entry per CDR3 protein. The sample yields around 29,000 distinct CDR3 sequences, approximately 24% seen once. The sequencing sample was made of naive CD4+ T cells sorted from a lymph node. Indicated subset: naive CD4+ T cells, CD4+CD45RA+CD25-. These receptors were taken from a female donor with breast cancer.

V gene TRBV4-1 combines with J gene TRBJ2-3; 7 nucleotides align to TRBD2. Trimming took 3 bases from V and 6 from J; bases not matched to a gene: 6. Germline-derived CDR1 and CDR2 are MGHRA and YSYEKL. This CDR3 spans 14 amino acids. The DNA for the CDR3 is TGCGCCAGCAGCCAGGCATGGGGGGGGGATACGCAGTATTTT. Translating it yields CASSQAWGGDTQYF.

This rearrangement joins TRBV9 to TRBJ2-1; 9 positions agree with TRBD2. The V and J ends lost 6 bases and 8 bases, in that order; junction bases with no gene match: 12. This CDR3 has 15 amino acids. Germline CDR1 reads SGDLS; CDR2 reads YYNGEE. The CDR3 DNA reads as TGTGCCAGCATCGTCGGCGGGAGGGCCGTGGATGAGCAGTTCTTC. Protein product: CASIVGGRAVDEQFF.

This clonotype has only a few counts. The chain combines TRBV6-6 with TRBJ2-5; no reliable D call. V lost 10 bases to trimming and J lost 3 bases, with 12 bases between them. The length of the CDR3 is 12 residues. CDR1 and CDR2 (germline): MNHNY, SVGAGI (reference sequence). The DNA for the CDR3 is TGTGCCAACAGACGACCCGAAGAGACCCAGTACTTC. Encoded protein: CANRRPEETQYF.

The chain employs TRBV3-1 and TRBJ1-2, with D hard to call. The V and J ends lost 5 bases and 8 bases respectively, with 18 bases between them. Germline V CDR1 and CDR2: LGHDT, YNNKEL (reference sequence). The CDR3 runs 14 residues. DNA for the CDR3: TGTGCCAGCAGCTCCAACAGCGGGTCAAACGGCTACACCTTC. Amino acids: CASSSNSGSNGYTF.

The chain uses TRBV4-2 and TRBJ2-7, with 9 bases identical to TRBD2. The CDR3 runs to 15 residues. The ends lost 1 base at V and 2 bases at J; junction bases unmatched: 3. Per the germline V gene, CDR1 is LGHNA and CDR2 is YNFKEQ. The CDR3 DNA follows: TGTGCCAGCAGCCAAGTAGCGGGGGCCACCTACGAGCAGTACTTC. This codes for CASSQVAGATYEQYF.

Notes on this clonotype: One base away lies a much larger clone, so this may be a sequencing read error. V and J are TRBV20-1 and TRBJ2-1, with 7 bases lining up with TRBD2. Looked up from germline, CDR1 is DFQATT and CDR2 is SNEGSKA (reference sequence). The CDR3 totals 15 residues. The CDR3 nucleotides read TGCAGTACTAGAGATTGGGCTAGCGGAAGGGGTGAGCAGTTCTTC. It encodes CSTRDWASGRGEQFF.

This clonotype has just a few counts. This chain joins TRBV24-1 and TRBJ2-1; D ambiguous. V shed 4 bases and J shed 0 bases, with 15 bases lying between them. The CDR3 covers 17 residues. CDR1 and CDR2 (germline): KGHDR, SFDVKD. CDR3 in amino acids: CATSDDESVTSYNEQFF. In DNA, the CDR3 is TGTGCCACCAGTGACGACGAAAGCGTGACCTCCTACAATGAGCAGTTCTTC.

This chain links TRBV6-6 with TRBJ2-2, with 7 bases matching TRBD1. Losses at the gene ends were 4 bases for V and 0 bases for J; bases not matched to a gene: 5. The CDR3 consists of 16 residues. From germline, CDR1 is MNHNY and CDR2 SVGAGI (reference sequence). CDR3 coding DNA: TGTGCCAGCAGTTCCTCGACAGGGACGAACACCGGGGAGCTGTTTTTT. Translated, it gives CASSSSTGTNTGELFF.

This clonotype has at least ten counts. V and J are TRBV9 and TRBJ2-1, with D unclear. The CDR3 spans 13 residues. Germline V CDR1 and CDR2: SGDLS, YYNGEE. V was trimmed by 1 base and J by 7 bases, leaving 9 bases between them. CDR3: CASSVTPENEQFF. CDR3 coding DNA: TGTGCCAGCAGCGTAACCCCAGAGAATGAGCAGTTCTTC.

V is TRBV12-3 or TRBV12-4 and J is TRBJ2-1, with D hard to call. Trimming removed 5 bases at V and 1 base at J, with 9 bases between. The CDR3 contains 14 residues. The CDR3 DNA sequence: TGTGCCAGCAGTACCTCGTCGTCCTACAATGAGCAGTTCTTC. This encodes CASSTSSSYNEQFF.

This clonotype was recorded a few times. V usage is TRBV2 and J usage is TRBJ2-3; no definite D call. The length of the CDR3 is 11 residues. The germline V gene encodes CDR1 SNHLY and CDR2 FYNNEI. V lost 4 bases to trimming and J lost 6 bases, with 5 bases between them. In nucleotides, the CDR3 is TGTGCCAGCAGTGGTATGGATACGCAGTATTTT. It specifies CASSGMDTQYF. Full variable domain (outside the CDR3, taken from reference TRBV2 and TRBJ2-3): EPEVTQTPSHQVTQMGQEVILRCVPISNHLYFYWYRQILGQKVEFLVSFYNNEISEKSEIFDDQFSVERPDGSNFTLKIRSTKLEDSAMYFCASSGMDTQYFGPGTRLTVL.

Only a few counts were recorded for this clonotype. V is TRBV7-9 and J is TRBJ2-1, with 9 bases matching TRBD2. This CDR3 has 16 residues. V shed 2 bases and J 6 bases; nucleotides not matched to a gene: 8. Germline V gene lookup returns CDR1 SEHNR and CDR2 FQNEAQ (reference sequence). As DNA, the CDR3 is TGTGCCAGCAGCTTACCACTACTAGCGGGCGGCAATGAGCAGTTCTTC. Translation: CASSLPLLAGGNEQFF. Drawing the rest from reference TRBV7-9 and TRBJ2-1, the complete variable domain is DTGVSQNPRHKITKRGQNVTFRCDPISEHNRLYWYRQTLGQGPEFLTYFQNEAQLEKSRLLSDRFSAERPKGSFSTLEIQRTEQGDSAMYLCASSLPLLAGGNEQFFGPGTRLTVL.

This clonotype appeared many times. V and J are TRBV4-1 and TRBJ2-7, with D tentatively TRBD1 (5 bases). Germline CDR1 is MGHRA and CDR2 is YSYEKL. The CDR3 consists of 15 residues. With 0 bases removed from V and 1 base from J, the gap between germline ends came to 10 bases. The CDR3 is CASSQESRGSYEQYF. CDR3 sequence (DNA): TGCGCCAGCAGCCAAGAATCAAGGGGATCCTACGAGCAGTACTTC.

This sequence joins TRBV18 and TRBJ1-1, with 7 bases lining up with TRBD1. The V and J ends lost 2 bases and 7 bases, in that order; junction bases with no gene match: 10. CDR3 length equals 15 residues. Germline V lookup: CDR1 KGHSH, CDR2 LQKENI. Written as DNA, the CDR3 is TGTGCCAGCTCACCAAGGTATGACAGGGTGGGTGAAGCTTTCTTT. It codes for CASSPRYDRVGEAFF.

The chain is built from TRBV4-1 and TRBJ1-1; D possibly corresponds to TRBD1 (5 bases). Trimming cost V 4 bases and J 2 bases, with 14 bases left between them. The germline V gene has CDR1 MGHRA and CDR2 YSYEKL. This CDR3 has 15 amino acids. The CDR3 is CASSLRGGLNTEAFF. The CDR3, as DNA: TGCGCCAGCAGCCTGAGGGGAGGACTCAACACTGAAGCTTTCTTT.

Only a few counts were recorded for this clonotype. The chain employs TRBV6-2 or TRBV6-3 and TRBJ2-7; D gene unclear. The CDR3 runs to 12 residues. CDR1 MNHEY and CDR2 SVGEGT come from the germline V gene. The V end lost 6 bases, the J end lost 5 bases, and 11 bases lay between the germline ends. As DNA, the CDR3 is TGTGCCAGCAGCCCCGGTTTGCACGAGCAGTACTTC. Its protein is CASSPGLHEQYF.

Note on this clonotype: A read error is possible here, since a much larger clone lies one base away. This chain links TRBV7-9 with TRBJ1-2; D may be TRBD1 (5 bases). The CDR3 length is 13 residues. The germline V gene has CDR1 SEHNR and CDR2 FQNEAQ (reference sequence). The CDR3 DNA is TGTGCCAGCAGCTTGGGCGTCAGGGCTGGCTACGCCTTC. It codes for CASSLGVRAGYAF. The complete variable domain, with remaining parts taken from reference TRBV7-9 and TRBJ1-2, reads DTGVSQNPRHKITKRGQNVTFRCDPISEHNRLYWYRQTLGQGPEFLTYFQNEAQLEKSRLLSDRFSAERPKGSFSTLEIQRTEQGDSAMYLCASSLGVRAGYAFGSGTRLTVV.

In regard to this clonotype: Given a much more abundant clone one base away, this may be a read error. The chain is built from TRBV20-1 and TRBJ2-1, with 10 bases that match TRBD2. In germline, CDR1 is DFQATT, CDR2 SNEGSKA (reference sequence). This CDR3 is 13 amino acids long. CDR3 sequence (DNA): TGCAGCCCAACTAGCGGGGTATGCAATGAGCAGTTCTTC. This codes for CSPTSGVCNEQFF.

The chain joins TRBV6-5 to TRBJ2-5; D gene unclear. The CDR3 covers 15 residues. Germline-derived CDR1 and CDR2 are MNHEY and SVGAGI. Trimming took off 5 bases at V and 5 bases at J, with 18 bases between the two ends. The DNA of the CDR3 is TGTGCCAGCAGTGAGGCTAGAGGCCGCGAGGAGACCCAGTACTTC. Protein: CASSEARGREETQYF.

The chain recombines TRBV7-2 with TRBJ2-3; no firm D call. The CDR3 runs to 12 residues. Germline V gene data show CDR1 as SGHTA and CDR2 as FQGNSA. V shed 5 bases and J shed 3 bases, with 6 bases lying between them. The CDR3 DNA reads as TGTGCCAGCAGCCTCAGAACAGATACGCAGTATTTT. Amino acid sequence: CASSLRTDTQYF.

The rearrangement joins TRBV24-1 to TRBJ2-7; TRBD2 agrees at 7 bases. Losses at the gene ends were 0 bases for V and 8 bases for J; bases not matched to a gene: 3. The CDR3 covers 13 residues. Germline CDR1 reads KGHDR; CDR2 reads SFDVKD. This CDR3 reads CATSDLRGDQQYF. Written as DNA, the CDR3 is TGTGCCACCAGTGATTTGCGGGGGGATCAGCAGTACTTC.

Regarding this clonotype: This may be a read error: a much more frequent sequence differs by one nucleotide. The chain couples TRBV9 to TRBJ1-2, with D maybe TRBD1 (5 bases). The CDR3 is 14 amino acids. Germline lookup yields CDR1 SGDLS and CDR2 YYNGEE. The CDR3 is CTSSVDGTDYGYTF. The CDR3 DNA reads TGTACCAGCAGCGTAGATGGGACGGACTATGGCTACACCTTC.

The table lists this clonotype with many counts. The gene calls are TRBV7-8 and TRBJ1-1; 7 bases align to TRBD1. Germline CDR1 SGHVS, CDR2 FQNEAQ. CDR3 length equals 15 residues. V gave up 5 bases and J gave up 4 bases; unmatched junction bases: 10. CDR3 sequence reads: CASSPETGRATEAFF. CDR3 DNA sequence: TGTGCCAGCAGCCCGGAGACAGGGCGGGCCACTGAAGCTTTCTTT.

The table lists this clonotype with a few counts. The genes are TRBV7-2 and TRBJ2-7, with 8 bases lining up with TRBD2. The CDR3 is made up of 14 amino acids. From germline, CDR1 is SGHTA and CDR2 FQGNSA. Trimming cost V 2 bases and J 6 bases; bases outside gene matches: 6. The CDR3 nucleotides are TGTGCCAGCAGCTTAAGCGGGAGTACAAGCGAGCAGTACTTC. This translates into CASSLSGSTSEQYF.

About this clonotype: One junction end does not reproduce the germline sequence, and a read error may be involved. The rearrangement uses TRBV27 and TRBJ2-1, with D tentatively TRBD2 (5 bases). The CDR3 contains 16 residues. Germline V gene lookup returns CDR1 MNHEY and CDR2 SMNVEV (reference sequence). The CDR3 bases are TGTGCCGGCAGTTTAAGTGCGGGTAGCTCCTACAATGAGCAGTTCTTC. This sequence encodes CAGSLSAGSSYNEQFF.

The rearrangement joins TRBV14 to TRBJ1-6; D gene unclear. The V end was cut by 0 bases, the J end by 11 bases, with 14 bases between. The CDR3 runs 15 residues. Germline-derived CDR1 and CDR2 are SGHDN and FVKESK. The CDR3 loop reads CASSQEGPLGAPLHF. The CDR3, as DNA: TGTGCCAGCAGCCAAGAGGGTCCCTTAGGAGCACCCCTCCACTTT.

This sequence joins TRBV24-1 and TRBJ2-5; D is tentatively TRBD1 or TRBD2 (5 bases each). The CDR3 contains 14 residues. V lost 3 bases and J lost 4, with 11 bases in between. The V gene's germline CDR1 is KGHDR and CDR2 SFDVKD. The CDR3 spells CATSDAGTGETQYF. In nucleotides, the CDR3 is TGTGCCACCAGTGATGCCGGGACGGGAGAGACCCAGTACTTC.

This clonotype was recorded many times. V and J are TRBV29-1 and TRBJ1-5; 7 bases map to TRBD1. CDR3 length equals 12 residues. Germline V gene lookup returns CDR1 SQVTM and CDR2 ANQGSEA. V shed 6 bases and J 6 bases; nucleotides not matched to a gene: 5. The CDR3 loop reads CSVRGFGQPQHF. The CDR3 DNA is TGCAGCGTCAGGGGGTTCGGTCAGCCCCAGCATTTT.

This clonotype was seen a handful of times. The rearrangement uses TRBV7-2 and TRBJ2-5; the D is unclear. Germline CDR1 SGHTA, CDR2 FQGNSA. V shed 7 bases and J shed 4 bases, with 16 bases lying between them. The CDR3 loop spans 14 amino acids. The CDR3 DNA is TGTGCCAGCAACACCGCGCGTGTCCGAGAGACCCAGTACTTC. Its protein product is CASNTARVRETQYF.

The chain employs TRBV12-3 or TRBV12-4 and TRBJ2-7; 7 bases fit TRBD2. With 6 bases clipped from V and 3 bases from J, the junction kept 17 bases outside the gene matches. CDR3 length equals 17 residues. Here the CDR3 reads CASSVLASGPLGYEQYF. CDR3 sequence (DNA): TGTGCCAGCAGCGTGTTGGCTAGCGGCCCCCTAGGCTACGAGCAGTACTTC.

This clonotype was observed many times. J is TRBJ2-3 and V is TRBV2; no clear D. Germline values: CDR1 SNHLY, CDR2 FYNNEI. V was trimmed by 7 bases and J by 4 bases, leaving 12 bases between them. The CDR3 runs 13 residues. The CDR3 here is CASNNRGADTQYF. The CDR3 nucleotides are TGTGCCAGCAACAACCGCGGCGCAGATACGCAGTATTTT.